This T cell receptor beta chain derives from a study of T cell repertoires in cytomegalovirus infection. TCRdb ran MiXCR on the reads and lists one entry per CDR3 protein. This table holds about 310,000 distinct CDR3 sequences, 17% found once. This CDR3 contains 14 residues. Germline V gene lookup returns CDR1 ENHRY and CDR2 SYGVKD. Trimming at V came to 5 bases and at J to 5 bases, leaving 5 bases not matched to a gene. This clonotype was recorded many times. The material sequenced was PBMCs. The chain joins TRBV10-3 to TRBJ1-5; TRBD1 agrees at 8 bases. This receptor was taken from a human donor in good health (CMV status not recorded). Some clones in this sample may be carry-over from other donors' samples. CDR3 coding DNA: TGTGCCATCAGTCAGGACAGGGCCGATCAGCCCCAGCATTTT. Its protein product is CAISQDRADQPQHF.